This is a list of T cell receptor beta chains from one sample in a study of vaccination effects on CD4 cells after COVID-19. Assay: immunoSEQ multiplex PCR; the TCRdb copy retains only in-frame clones and omits some. The top ten clones hold 4% of a sample with about 71,000 clones, approximately 70% of them seen once. The antigens these receptors bind are not known. Specimen: CD4+ T cells from PBMCs cultured with HCoV-OC43 spike peptides, collected before COVID-19 vaccination. The receptors were sampled from a human donor who received a COVID-19 vaccine. The CDR3 runs from the conserved cysteine through the conserved F or W. The order of the fields is D gene, V gene, J gene, CDR3 protein, CDR3 DNA. D genes are given only for firm matches.

-,TRBV28,TRBJ1-4,CASTGFGWGKLFF,TGTGCCAGCACTGGCTTCGGGTGGGGAAAACTGTTTTTT
TRBD2,TRBV5-8,TRBJ2-5,CASSSGGFIQETQYF,TGTGCCAGCAGCTCGGGGGGGTTTATCCAAGAGACCCAGTACTTC
-,TRBV9,TRBJ2-1,CASSGSLASYNEQFF,TGTGCCAGCAGCGGCTCCCTGGCCTCCTACAATGAGCAGTTCTTC
-,TRBV7-2,TRBJ2-2,CASSPGQTTGELFF,TGTGCCAGCAGCCCCGGACAGACCACCGGGGAGCTGTTTTTT
-,TRBV27,TRBJ1-1,CASSPRNGDTEAFF,TGTGCCAGCAGTCCGCGTAATGGGGACACTGAAGCTTTCTTT
-,TRBV30,TRBJ2-2,CAWSGALTGELFF,TGTGCCTGGAGCGGGGCCCTCACCGGGGAGCTGTTTTTT
-,TRBV18,TRBJ2-1,CASSTGHPDYNEQFF,TGTGCCAGCTCCACCGGGCACCCGGACTACAATGAGCAGTTCTTC
TRBD2,TRBV28,TRBJ2-1,CASRKSPRGGAYNEQFF,TGTGCCAGCAGAAAAAGTCCCCGCGGGGGGGCTTACAATGAGCAGTTCTTC
TRBD1,TRBV29-1,TRBJ2-3,CSVVGTDTSTDTQYF,TGCAGCGTAGTCGGGACAGACACTAGCACAGATACGCAGTATTTT
TRBD1,TRBV30,TRBJ2-2,CAWIPPGQGFTGELFF,TGTGCCTGGATCCCTCCGGGACAGGGTTTTACCGGGGAGCTGTTTTTT
-,TRBV7-2,TRBJ2-2,CASSLTRGWDTGELFF,TGTGCCAGCAGCTTAACTCGGGGTTGGGACACCGGGGAGCTGTTTTTT
-,TRBV9,TRBJ1-6,CASSSRGGGADSPLHF,TGTGCCAGCAGCTCCCGAGGAGGTGGAGCGGATTCACCCCTCCACTTT
TRBD1,TRBV27,TRBJ2-5,CATQTGSYQSTQYF,TGTGCCACCCAGACAGGGTCCTATCAAAGTACCCAGTACTTC
-,TRBV10-3,TRBJ2-1,CAISQGVNSYNEQFF,TGTGCCATCAGCCAAGGGGTAAACTCCTACAATGAGCAGTTCTTC
-,TRBV27,TRBJ1-5,CASSLAVNSNQPQHF,TGTGCCAGCAGTTTAGCGGTAAATAGCAATCAGCCCCAGCATTTT
TRBD1,TRBV6-5,TRBJ1-5,CASSRRTGELQPQHF,TGTGCCAGCAGTCGCCGGACAGGGGAGCTTCAGCCCCAGCATTTT